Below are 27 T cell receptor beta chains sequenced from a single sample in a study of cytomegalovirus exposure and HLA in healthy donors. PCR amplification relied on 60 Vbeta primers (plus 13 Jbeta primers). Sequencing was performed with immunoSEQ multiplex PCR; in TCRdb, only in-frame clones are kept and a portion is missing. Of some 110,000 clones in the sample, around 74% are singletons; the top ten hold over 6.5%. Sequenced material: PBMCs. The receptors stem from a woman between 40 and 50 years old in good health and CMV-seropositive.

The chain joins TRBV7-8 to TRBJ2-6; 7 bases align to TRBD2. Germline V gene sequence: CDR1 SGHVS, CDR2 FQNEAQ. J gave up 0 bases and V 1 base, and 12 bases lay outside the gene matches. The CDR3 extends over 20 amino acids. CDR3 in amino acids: CASSLGEGYHYISGANVLTF. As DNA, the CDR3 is TGTGCCAGCAGCTTAGGGGAGGGTTACCACTACATCTCTGGGGCCAACGTCCTGACTTTC.

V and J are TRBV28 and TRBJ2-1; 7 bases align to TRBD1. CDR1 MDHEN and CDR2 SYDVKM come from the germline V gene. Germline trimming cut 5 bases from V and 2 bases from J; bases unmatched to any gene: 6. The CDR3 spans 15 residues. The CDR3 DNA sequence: TGTGCCAGCAGTCCTGCAGACAGGGCCTACAATGAGCAGTTCTTC. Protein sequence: CASSPADRAYNEQFF.

CDR3 in DNA: TGTGCCAGCAGTGCTAGCCGCGGGGTCCCAGCAATTAACACCTTC. This translates into CASSASRGVPAINTF. The chain carries TRBV6-1 and TRBJ1-2; D is undetermined. CDR1 is MNHNS and CDR2 is SASEGT in the germline V gene. The V and J ends lost 4 bases and 12 bases respectively, with 24 bases between them. CDR3 length: 15 residues.

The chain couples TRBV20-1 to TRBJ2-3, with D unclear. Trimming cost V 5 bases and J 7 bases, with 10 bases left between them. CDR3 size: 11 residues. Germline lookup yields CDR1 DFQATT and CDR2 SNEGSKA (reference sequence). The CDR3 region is CSAYKENTQYF. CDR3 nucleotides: TGCAGTGCTTACAAGGAGAATACGCAGTATTTT.

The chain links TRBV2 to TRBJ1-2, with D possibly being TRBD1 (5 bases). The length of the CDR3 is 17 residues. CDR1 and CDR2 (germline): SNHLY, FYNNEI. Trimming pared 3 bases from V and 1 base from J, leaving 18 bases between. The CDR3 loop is CASSDREWKGSNYGYTF. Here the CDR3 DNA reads TGTGCCAGCAGTGACCGGGAGTGGAAGGGGAGTAACTATGGCTACACCTTC.

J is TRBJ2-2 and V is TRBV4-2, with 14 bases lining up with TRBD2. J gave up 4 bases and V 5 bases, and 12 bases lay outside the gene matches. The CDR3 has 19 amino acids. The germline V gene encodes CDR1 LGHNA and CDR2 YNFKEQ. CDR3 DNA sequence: TGTGCCAGCAGCGTCCGACTAGCGGGGGGGCCTCCCCCCACCGGGGAGCTGTTTTTT. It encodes CASSVRLAGGPPPTGELFF.

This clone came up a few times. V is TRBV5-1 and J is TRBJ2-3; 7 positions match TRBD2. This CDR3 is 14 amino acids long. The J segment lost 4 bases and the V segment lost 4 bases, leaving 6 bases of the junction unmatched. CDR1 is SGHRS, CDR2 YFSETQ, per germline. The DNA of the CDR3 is TGCGCCAGCAGCCAAGTAGCGGGCGCAGATACGCAGTATTTT. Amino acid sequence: CASSQVAGADTQYF.

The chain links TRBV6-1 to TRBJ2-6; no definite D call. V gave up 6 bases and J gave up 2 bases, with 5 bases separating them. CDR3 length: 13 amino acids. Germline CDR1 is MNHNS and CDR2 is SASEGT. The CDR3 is CASRFTGANVLTF. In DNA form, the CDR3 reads TGTGCCAGCAGATTCACTGGGGCCAACGTCCTGACTTTC.

The CDR3 DNA sequence: TGTGCCAGCAGTCCCCTCTTAGGGGGCTCTGGCTACACCTTC. As protein: CASSPLLGGSGYTF. The chain couples TRBV7-9 to TRBJ1-2; 7 bases are a match to TRBD1. Germline trimming cut 6 bases from V and 7 bases from J; bases unmatched to any gene: 11. CDR1 is SEHNR and CDR2 is FQNEAQ in the germline V gene (reference sequence). The CDR3 length is 14 residues.

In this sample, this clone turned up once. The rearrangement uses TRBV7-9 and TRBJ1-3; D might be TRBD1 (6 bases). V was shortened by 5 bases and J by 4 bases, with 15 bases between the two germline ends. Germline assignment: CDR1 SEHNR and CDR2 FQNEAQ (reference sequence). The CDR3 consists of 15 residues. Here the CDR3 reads CASSPRGAHGNTIYF. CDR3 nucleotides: TGTGCCAGCAGCCCACGGGGGGCGCACGGAAACACCATATATTTT.

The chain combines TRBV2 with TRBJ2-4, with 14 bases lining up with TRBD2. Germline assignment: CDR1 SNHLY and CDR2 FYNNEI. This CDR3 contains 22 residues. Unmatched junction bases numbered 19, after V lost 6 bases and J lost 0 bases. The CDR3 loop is CASRFFRGTSGGYPGAKNIQYF. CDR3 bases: TGTGCCAGCAGGTTTTTCCGTGGGACTAGCGGGGGATATCCGGGAGCCAAAAACATTCAGTACTTC.

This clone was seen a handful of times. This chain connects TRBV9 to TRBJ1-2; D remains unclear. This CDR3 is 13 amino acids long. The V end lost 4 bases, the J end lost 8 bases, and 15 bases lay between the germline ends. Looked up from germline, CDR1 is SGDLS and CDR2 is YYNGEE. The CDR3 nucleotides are TGTGCCAGCAGCCGTCCCGGGGAAGGAGGCTACACCTTC. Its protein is CASSRPGEGGYTF.

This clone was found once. CDR3 DNA sequence: TGCGCCAGCAGCGCCATGGACAGGGTTCTGGGCGAGCAGTACTTC. As protein: CASSAMDRVLGEQYF. The rearrangement uses TRBV5-1 and TRBJ2-5; 8 bases match TRBD1. The last part of the DNA fits TRBJ2-7 better; the J call may be wrong. The CDR3 length is 15 residues. CDR1 and CDR2 from the germline V gene are SGHRS and YFSETQ.

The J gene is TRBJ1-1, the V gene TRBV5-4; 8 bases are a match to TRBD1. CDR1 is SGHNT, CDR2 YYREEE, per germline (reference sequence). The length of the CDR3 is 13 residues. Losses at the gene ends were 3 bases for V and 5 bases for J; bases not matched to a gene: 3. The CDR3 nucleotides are TGTGCCAGCAGCTCACAGGGGGGAACTGAAGCTTTCTTT. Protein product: CASSSQGGTEAFF.

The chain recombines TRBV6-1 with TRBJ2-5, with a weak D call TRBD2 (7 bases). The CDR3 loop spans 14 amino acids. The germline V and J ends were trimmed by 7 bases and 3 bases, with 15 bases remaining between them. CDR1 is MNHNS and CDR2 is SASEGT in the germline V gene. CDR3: CASKVGGLEETQYF. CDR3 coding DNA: TGTGCCAGCAAGGTGGGGGGGCTGGAAGAGACCCAGTACTTC.

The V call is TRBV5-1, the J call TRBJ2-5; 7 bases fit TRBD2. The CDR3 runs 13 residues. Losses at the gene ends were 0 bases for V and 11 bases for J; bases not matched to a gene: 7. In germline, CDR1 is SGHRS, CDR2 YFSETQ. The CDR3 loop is CASSLDPGREQYF. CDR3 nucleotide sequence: TGCGCCAGCAGCTTGGATCCAGGGAGGGAGCAGTACTTC.

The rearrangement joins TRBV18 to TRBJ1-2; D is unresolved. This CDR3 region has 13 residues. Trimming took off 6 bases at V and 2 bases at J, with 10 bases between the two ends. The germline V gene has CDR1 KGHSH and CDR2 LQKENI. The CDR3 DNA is TGTGCCAGCTCGGCGGGCCGAAACTATGGCTACACCTTC. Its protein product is CASSAGRNYGYTF.

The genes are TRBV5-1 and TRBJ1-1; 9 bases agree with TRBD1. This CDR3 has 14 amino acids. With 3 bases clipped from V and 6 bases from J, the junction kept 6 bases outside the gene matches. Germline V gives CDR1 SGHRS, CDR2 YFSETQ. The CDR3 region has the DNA TGCGCCAGCAGCTCGACAGGGGGTTTTTCTGAAGCTTTCTTT. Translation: CASSSTGGFSEAFF.

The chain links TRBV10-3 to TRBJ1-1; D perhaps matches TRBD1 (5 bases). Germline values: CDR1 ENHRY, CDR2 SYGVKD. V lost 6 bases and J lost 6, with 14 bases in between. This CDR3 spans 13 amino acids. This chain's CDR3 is CAIRLQVAAEAFF. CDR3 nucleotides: TGTGCCATCAGGTTACAGGTAGCAGCTGAAGCTTTCTTT.

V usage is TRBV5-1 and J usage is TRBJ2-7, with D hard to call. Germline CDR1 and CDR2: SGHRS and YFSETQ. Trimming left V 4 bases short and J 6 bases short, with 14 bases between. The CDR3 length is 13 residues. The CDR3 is CASSPVPAREQYF. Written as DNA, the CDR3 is TGCGCCAGCAGCCCGGTCCCTGCCCGCGAGCAGTACTTC. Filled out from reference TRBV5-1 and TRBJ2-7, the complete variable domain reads KAGVTQTPRYLIKTRGQQVTLSCSPISGHRSVSWYQQTPGQGLQFLFEYFSETQRNKGNFPGRFSGRQFSNSRSEMNVSTLELGDSALYLCASSPVPAREQYFGPGTRLTVT.

CDR3 DNA sequence: TGTGCCAGCACCCCCCTGGGGGGGGCGTATTGCGAGCAGTACTTC. Residues: CASTPLGGAYCEQYF. The chain recombines TRBV18 with TRBJ2-7; tentatively, D is TRBD2 (7 bases). Trimming pared 8 bases from V and 6 bases from J, leaving 23 bases between. CDR3 size: 15 residues. In germline, CDR1 is KGHSH, CDR2 LQKENI.

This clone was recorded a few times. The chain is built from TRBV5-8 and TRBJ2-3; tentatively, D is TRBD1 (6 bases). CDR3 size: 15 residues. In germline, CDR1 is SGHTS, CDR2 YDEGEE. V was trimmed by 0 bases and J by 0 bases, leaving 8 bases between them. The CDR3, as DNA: TGTGCCAGCAGCTTGGTACAGGGAAGCACAGATACGCAGTATTTT. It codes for CASSLVQGSTDTQYF.

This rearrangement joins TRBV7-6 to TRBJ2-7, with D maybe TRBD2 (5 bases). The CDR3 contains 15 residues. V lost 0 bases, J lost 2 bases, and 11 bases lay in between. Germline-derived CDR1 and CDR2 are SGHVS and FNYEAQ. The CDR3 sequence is CASSLAGEGAYEQYF. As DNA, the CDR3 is TGTGCCAGCAGCTTAGCAGGCGAGGGAGCCTACGAGCAGTACTTC. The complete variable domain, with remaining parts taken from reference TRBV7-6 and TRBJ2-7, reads GAGVSQSPRYKVTKRGQDVALRCDPISGHVSLYWYRQALGQGPEFLTYFNYEAQQDKSGLPNDRFSAERPEGSISTLTIQRTEQRDSAMYRCASSLAGEGAYEQYFGPGTRLTVT.

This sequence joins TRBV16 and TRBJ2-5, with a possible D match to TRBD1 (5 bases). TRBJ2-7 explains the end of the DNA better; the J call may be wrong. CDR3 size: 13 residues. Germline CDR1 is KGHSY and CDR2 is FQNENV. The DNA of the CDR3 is TGTGCCAGCAGCCCTAGGACACAGTACGAGCAGTACTTC. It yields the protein CASSPRTQYEQYF.

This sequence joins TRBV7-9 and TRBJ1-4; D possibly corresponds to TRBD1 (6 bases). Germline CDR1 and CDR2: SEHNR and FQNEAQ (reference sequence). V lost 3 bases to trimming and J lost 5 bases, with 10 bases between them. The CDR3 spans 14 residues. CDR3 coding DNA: TGTGCCAGCAGCTTGGGGGGGCAGAATGAAAAACTGTTTTTT. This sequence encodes CASSLGGQNEKLFF.

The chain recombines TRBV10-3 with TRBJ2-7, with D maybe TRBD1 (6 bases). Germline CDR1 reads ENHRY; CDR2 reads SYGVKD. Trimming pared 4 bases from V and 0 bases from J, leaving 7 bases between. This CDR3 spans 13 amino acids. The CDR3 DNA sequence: TGTGCCATCAGTGGGGACACCTCCTACGAGCAGTACTTC. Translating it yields CAISGDTSYEQYF.

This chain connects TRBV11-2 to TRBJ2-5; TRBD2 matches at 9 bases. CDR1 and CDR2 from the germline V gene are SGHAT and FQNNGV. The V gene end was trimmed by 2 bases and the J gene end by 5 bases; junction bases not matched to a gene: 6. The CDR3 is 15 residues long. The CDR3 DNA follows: TGTGCCAGCAGCTTAACGTGGGCGGGAGGGGAGACCCAGTACTTC. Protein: CASSLTWAGGETQYF.